The present entry profiles one T cell receptor beta chain with its context. Antigen: not known. The data were obtained in a study of identifying expanded T cells in peripheral blood. General study results and limits: Around 1.2 clones differed between technical replicates, versus about 16 and 19 over time. Across healthy donors, higher total template counts meant significantly greater roughly two-week count variance.

CDR1 and CDR2 from the germline V gene are MGHRA and YSYEKL. This CDR3 spans 16 amino acids. The ends were cut back, 2 bases at V and 2 bases at J, with 16 bases in the middle. This table comes from immunoSEQ multiplex PCR, and its TCRdb copy is limited to in-frame clones, with some not included. The sample includes about 94,000 clones, approximately 88% of them seen just once. During the collection period, no donor immune events like infections were recorded. V gene TRBV4-1 combines with J gene TRBJ2-7; tentatively, D is TRBD1 (6 bases). The sample comprised blood. This clonotype was obtained from a person aged 18 to 75 in good health. CDR3: CASSQYPKGETYEQYF. CDR3 DNA sequence: TGCGCCAGCAGCCAATATCCCAAGGGGGAGACCTACGAGCAGTACTTC.